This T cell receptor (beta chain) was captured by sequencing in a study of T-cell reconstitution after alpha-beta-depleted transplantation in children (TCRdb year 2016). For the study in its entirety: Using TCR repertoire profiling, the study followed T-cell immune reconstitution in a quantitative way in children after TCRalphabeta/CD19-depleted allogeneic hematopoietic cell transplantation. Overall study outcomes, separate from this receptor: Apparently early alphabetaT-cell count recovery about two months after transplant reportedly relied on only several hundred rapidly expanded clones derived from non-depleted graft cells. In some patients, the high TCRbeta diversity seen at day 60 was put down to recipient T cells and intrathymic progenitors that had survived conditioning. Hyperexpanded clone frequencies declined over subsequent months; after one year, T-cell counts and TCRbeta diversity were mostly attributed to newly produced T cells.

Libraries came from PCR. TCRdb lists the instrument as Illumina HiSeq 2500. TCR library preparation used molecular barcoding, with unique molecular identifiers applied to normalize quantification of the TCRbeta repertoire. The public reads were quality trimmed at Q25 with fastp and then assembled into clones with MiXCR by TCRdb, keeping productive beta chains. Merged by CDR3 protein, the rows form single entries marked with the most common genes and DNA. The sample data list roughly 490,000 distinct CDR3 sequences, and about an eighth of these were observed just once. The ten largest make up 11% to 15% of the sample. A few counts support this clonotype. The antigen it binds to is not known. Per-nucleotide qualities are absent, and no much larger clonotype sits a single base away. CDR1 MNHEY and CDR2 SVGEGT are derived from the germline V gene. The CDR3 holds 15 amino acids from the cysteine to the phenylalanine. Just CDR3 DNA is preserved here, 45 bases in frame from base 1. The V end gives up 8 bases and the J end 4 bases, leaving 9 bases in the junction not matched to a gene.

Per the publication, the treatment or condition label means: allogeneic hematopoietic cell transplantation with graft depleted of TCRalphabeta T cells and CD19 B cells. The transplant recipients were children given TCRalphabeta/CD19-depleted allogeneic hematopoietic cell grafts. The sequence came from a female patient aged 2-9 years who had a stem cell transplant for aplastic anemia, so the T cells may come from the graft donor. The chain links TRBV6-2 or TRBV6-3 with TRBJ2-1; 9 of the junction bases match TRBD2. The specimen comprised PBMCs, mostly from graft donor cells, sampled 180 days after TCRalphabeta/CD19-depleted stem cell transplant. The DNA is TGTGCCAGCTTCGGAGAGCGGGAGGCTTACAATGAGCAGTTCTTC. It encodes CASFGEREAYNEQFF.